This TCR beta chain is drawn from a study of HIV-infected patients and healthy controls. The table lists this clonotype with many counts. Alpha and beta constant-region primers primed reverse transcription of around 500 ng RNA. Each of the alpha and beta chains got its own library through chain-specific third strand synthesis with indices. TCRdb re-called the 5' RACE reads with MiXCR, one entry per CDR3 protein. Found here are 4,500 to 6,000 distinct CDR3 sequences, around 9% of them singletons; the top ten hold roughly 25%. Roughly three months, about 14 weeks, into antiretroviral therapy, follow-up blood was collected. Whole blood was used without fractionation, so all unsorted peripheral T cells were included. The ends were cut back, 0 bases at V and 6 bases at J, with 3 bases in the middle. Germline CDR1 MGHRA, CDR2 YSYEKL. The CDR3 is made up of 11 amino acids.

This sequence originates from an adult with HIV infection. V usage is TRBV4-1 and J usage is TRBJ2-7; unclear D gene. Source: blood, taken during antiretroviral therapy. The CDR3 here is CASSQEREQYF. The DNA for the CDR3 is TGCGCCAGCAGCCAAGAGCGCGAGCAGTACTTC.